This TCR beta chain comes out of a study of OX40 agonist ivuxolimab in advanced cancers. The wider study: Those treated in dose escalation had hepatocellular carcinoma, melanoma, renal cell cancer or head and neck cancer. Three patients got partial responses; one had hepatocellular carcinoma and two had cutaneous melanoma. Regarding the study as a whole: Which antigen the expanded peripheral T cells recognized is unknown. Among T cells, CD8+ cells averaged more expanded clones than CD4+ cells.

V lost 1 base, J lost 10 bases, and 4 bases stayed unmatched. Germline CDR1 reads LNHNV; CDR2 reads YYDKDF (reference sequence). The CDR3 is 14 amino acids. Assay used: immunoSEQ multiplex PCR; TCRdb lists only in-frame clones, some missing. The sample lists about 17,000 clones; 80% to 90% were seen once. Details on this clone: Its cognate antigen is unknown.

Sequencing was performed on CD4+ or CD8+ T cells sorted from blood, taken in a trial of the OX40 agonist ivuxolimab. The origin of this receptor is an adult with an advanced solid tumor such as melanoma, head and neck, liver or kidney cancer. The V and J genes are TRBV15 and TRBJ1-6; 7 bases match TRBD1. Written as DNA, the CDR3 is TGTGCCACCAGCAGAGGACAGGGAGAATCACCCCTCCACTTT. It yields the protein CATSRGQGESPLHF.